This TCR beta chain stems from a study of cytomegalovirus exposure and HLA in healthy donors. Findings of the study overall: Earlier analysis found most TCR beta V segments productive about 87% or about 30% of the time.

Trimming took off 3 bases at V and 3 bases at J, with 10 bases between the two ends. The CDR3 totals 14 residues. CDR1 and CDR2 from the germline V gene are SGHRS and YFSETQ. As to this clone: The antigen is undetermined.

Healthy bone marrow donors made up the donors. A multiplex PCR was run with 60 Vbeta primers and 13 Jbeta primers. Data came from immunoSEQ multiplex PCR; TCRdb stores just in-frame clones and leaves some out. The sample has 120,000 or so clones, roughly 77% seen once; the top ten hold 1.5% to 2%. This chain connects TRBV5-1 to TRBJ2-1, with a tentative D call TRBD1 (5 bases). The sequence came from a man aged 35-49 years in good health and CMV-seronegative. Sequencing was performed on PBMCs. CDR3 bases: TGCGCCAGCAGCTCTTCGACAGTCTACAATGAGCAGTTCTTC. It yields the protein CASSSSTVYNEQFF.